This paragraph covers one TCR beta chain sequence. The V segment lost 0 bases and the J segment 5 bases; nucleotides outside the gene matches: 8. Germline CDR1 is SGHRS and CDR2 is YFSETQ. The CDR3 has 17 residues. The data belong to a study of blood T cell repertoires in COVID-19. The repertoire was sequenced with immunoSEQ multiplex PCR; TCRdb's copy has only in-frame clones and lacks some. The sample holds roughly 200,000 clones, 70% to 80% seen once. This TCR was recovered from a woman aged 50 to 65 with active or convalescent COVID-19. The chain carries TRBV5-1 and TRBJ2-5, with 12 nucleotides matching TRBD1. Material: peripheral blood. The CDR3 here is CASSLGLRDRGQETQYF. CDR3 DNA: TGCGCCAGCAGCTTGGGCCTCAGGGACAGGGGGCAGGAGACCCAGTACTTC.